The entry that follows covers one T cell receptor beta chain sequence. Treatment specified: around 19 received Ad26.COV2.S at low or high dose, single or two shots; about five received placebo; per-sample allocation not given. Sampling occurred on day 63 after the first vaccine or placebo injection. The sample originates from a study of Ad26.COV2.S vaccination and SARS-CoV-2 variants. CDR1 and CDR2 (germline): SGDLS, YYNGEE. This CDR3 spans 17 amino acids. The V end lost 3 bases, the J end lost 1 base, and 16 bases lay between the germline ends. Clones were read by immunoSEQ multiplex PCR, and TCRdb kept only the in-frame ones, dropping some. The table includes 380,000 or so clones, 83% detected once.

The sequence was obtained from a person between 18 and 59 years old who received the Ad26.COV2.S COVID-19 vaccine or a placebo. Sequenced material: peripheral blood, taken in a trial of Ad26.COV2.S vaccine versus placebo. The gene calls are TRBV9 and TRBJ2-2; D not resolved. CDR3 DNA: TGTGCCAGCAGCGCCCTCTCCGACATCCGGAACACCGGGGAGCTGTTTTTT. This sequence encodes CASSALSDIRNTGELFF. Together with reference TRBV9 and TRBJ2-2, the CDR3 gives the full variable domain: DSGVTQTPKHLITATGQRVTLRCSPRSGDLSVYWYQQSLDQGLQFLIQYYNGEERAKGNILERFSAQQFPDLHSELNLSSLELGDSALYFCASSALSDIRNTGELFFGEGSRLTVL.